The rows below give T cell receptor beta chains drawn from one sample of a study of T-cell memory formation after mild COVID-19. In TCRdb, the 5' RACE reads were re-called with MiXCR into one record per CDR3 protein. The sample records 550,000 to 700,000 distinct CDR3 sequences, about a sixth being singletons. Sequenced sample: PBMCs or a T cell subset sorted from them (not recorded which). These receptors were collected from an adult woman who had mild COVID-19 (a few samples of this study predate the infection). Cell type and time point are not known. Both conserved end residues are part of each CDR3. The D gene is left open where the match is weak. For some rows the clone size is stated as once, few or many, or as a class when expanded; others skip it.

j_gene,d_gene,v_gene,abundance,CDR3nt,CDR3aa
TRBJ2-3,TRBD2,TRBV5-1,-,TGCGCCAGCAGCTTGGCACTAGCGGTTACTAGCACAGATACGCAGTATTTT,CASSLALAVTSTDTQYF
TRBJ2-7,-,TRBV7-3,few,TGTGCCAGCAGCCCCAAGCCGGGATCCTACGAGCAGTACTTC,CASSPKPGSYEQYF
TRBJ2-2,-,TRBV12-3/TRBV12-4,few,TGTGCCAGCAGTTTTCATGGAGGGGAAAGGACCGGGGAGCTGTTTTTT,CASSFHGGERTGELFF
TRBJ2-1,TRBD2,TRBV6-2/TRBV6-3,few,TGTGCCAGCAGTTCCCCGCTAGCGGGGGTTTACAATGAGCAGTTCTTC,CASSSPLAGVYNEQFF
TRBJ2-3,-,TRBV5-4,few,TGTGCCGTTCCCCGAGGGAGCACAGATACGCAGTATTTT,CAVPRGSTDTQYF
TRBJ2-7,-,TRBV27,many,TGTGCCAGCAGTTTAAGAGGGGATTACGAGCAGTACTTC,CASSLRGDYEQYF
TRBJ2-7,-,TRBV7-9,few,TGTGCCAGCAGCTTTTTGGGCCCAGACTACGAGCAGTACTTC,CASSFLGPDYEQYF
TRBJ2-3,-,TRBV5-1,-,TGCGCCAGCAGCTCCTTATGGACGAGCACAGATACGCAGTATTTT,CASSSLWTSTDTQYF
TRBJ1-1,-,TRBV10-3,once,TGTGCCATCAGTGTTCAGGGGAACGCTGAAGCTTTCTTT,CAISVQGNAEAFF
TRBJ2-7,-,TRBV29-1,-,TGCAGCGTTGACTCGGGCTACTCCTACGAGCAGTACTTC,CSVDSGYSYEQYF
TRBJ2-3,-,TRBV14,-,TGTGCCAGCAGCCAAGATGGGGGAGGTGGGTTCGCCGGAGGTACGCAGTATTTT,CASSQDGGGGFAGGTQYF
TRBJ2-7,-,TRBV12-3/TRBV12-4,few,TGTGCCAGCAGTTTAGGGACAGCCTACTACGAGCAGTACTTC,CASSLGTAYYEQYF
TRBJ1-1,-,TRBV6-1,few,TGTGCCAGCAGTGAAGGAGGGTGGGCCACTGAAGCTTTCTTT,CASSEGGWATEAFF
TRBJ2-7,-,TRBV7-9,-,TGTGCCAGCAGCTTACTCGGGGCCACCTTCTACGAGCAGTACTTC,CASSLLGATFYEQYF
TRBJ2-3,-,TRBV6-4,-,TGTGCCAGCAGTGACTCGATCGGGGTCGGCACAGATACGCAGTATTTT,CASSDSIGVGTDTQYF
TRBJ2-7,TRBD1,TRBV29-1,-,TGCAGCGTTGCTGTTTTTCCAGGACAGGGAGGCGAGCAGTACTTC,CSVAVFPGQGGEQYF
TRBJ1-1,-,TRBV4-1,few,TGCGCCAGCGCTCGGGGACTTACAGGGCTTGAAGCTTTCTTT,CASARGLTGLEAFF
TRBJ2-7,TRBD1,TRBV12-3/TRBV12-4,-,TGTGCCAGCAGTTTATCCTCGGACAGGCGCTACGAGCAGTACTTC,CASSLSSDRRYEQYF
TRBJ2-2,-,TRBV11-2,few,TGTGCCAGCAGGGGTCCCGCCACCGGGGAGCTGTTTTTT,CASRGPATGELFF
TRBJ1-5,-,TRBV12-3/TRBV12-4,-,TGTGCCAGCAGCGCAGACGCAAAGCCCCAGCATTTT,CASSADAKPQHF
TRBJ2-6,-,TRBV14,-,TGTGCCAGCAGCAGCCTTCGGACTGGGGCCAACGTCCTGACTTTC,CASSSLRTGANVLTF
TRBJ2-7,-,TRBV5-1,-,TGCGCCAGCAGTTTACTCCTAATAGGCTCCTACGAGCAGTACTTC,CASSLLLIGSYEQYF
TRBJ1-5,-,TRBV7-9,-,TGTGCCAGCAGCTCGTGGGGGAATGGCCATAGCAATCAGCCCCAGCATTTT,CASSSWGNGHSNQPQHF
TRBJ2-7,-,TRBV29-1,-,TGCAGCGTTGAGGCCCCCAGGGAGATGGCCTACGAGCAGTACTTC,CSVEAPREMAYEQYF
TRBJ1-6,-,TRBV7-2,-,TGTGCCAGCAGCTTAGTCCGAACCAATTCACCCCTCCACTTT,CASSLVRTNSPLHF
TRBJ2-3,TRBD2,TRBV9,-,TGTGCCAGCAGCGTAACTAGCGGGCTTATAGATACGCAGTATTTT,CASSVTSGLIDTQYF
TRBJ2-6,-,TRBV7-8,-,TGTGCCAGCAGCCTCACCCCAGGAGTAGCTGGGGCCAACGTCCTGACTTTC,CASSLTPGVAGANVLTF
TRBJ2-7,TRBD1,TRBV13,-,TGTGCCAGCAGCTTAGCGCAGGGGGCCGAGCAGTACTTC,CASSLAQGAEQYF
TRBJ2-7,-,TRBV12-3/TRBV12-4,many,TGTGCCAGCAGTTTCAGGAGCTCCTACGAGCAGTACTTC,CASSFRSSYEQYF
TRBJ1-5,-,TRBV7-9,-,TGTGCCAGCAGTCCCGGGACGGGGGGAAGTCAGCCCCAGCATTTT,CASSPGTGGSQPQHF
TRBJ1-2,TRBD1,TRBV7-2,few,TGTGCCAGCAGCTCTATGGGACAGGGGGATGGCTATGGCTACACCTTC,CASSSMGQGDGYGYTF
TRBJ1-2,-,TRBV7-9,few,TGTGCCAGCAGCCCCCGGGCCCTAGAGGGCTACACCTTC,CASSPRALEGYTF
TRBJ1-1,-,TRBV27,-,TGTGCCAGCAGTTTAAATAGGCAGACGACGGCTGAAGCTTTCTTT,CASSLNRQTTAEAFF
TRBJ2-5,-,TRBV24-1,few,TGTGCCACCAGTGACCCCGGGACGGTCCAAGAGACCCAGTACTTC,CATSDPGTVQETQYF
TRBJ2-3,TRBD2,TRBV25-1,-,TGTGCCAGCAGTACAGCGGGGGGGCGTAGTACGCAGTATTTT,CASSTAGGRSTQYF
TRBJ2-7,-,TRBV12-3/TRBV12-4,-,TGTGCCAGCAGTAGGGACGGGGCAGGGTTCTACGAGCAGTACTTC,CASSRDGAGFYEQYF
TRBJ2-7,-,TRBV4-1,many,TGCGCCAGCAGCCAAGGGATATGGACAGCCACCTACGAGCAGTACTTC,CASSQGIWTATYEQYF
TRBJ2-3,-,TRBV3-1,few,TGTGCCAGCAGCCGGCGGCCTTCTAGCACAGATACGCAGTATTTT,CASSRRPSSTDTQYF
TRBJ2-1,TRBD2,TRBV4-2,-,TGTGCCAGCAGCCAAGAACGAGCGGGAGGGCGGAATGAGCAGTTCTTC,CASSQERAGGRNEQFF
TRBJ2-1,-,TRBV20-1,-,TGCAGTGCTAGAGATAGTCGAACACTCGCCGGGGATGAGCAGTTCTTC,CSARDSRTLAGDEQFF
TRBJ1-1,-,TRBV4-1,-,TGCGCCAGCAGCCCCACCGGACAGCTGAACACTGAAGCTTTCTTT,CASSPTGQLNTEAFF